What follows is one TCR beta chain and its context. Authors' analysis steps: Scientists estimated how many nucleated cells there were by amplifying reference gene primers. The protocol was immunoSEQ multiplex PCR, while the TCRdb copy is restricted to in-frame clones and leaves out a portion. The DNA was the basis for D and trimming; V, J and clone size are from that table. The sample lists some 210,000 clones; about 83% were seen once. These data come from a study of blood T cell repertoires in COVID-19. Whole-study context: T cells, B-cell-depleted T cells, or PBMCs provided the cDNA or gDNA that served as material.

Germline V lookup: CDR1 LNHNV, CDR2 YYDKDF (reference sequence). The CDR3 spans 15 residues. With 1 base removed from V and 0 bases from J, the gap between germline ends came to 9 bases. The sample comprised peripheral blood. This chain connects TRBV15 to TRBJ1-1, with D tentatively TRBD1 (6 bases). The sequence came from a man aged 45-65 years with active or convalescent COVID-19. The CDR3 region is CATSRGGQLNTEAFF. Written as DNA, the CDR3 is TGTGCCACCAGCAGAGGGGGACAACTGAACACTGAAGCTTTCTTT.